This TCR beta chain was observed in a study of OX40 agonist ivuxolimab in advanced cancers. Study-wide context: Of mixed ages from roughly 23 to 80 and averaging approximately 60 years, the group was around 78% male. General study points: Normalized expansion of T-cell clones was also low for some nonresponders.

This table comes from immunoSEQ multiplex PCR, and its TCRdb copy is limited to in-frame clones, with some not included. The sample holds over 30,000 clones, more than 70% seen once. In the case of this clone: Its antigen is not identified.

CDR3 size: 13 residues. The ends were cut back, 0 bases at V and 7 bases at J, with 10 bases in the middle. CDR1 is SGHDT and CDR2 is YYEEEE in the germline V gene. The sample was CD4+ or CD8+ T cells sorted from blood, taken in a trial of the OX40 agonist ivuxolimab. The source of this sequence is an adult with an advanced solid tumor such as melanoma, head and neck, liver or kidney cancer. V usage is TRBV5-6 and J usage is TRBJ2-5, with D possibly being TRBD2 (6 bases). The CDR3 loop is CASSLGFGGTQYF. The DNA for the CDR3 is TGTGCCAGCAGCTTGGGCTTCGGGGGGACCCAGTACTTC. The whole variable domain, remainder taken from reference TRBV5-6 and TRBJ2-5, is DAGVTQSPTHLIKTRGQQVTLRCSPKSGHDTVSWYQQALGQGPQFIFQYYEEEERQRGNFPDRFSGHQFPNYSSELNVNALLLGDSALYLCASSLGFGGTQYFGPGTRLLVL.